The present T cell receptor beta chain was sequenced within a study of spatial heterogeneity in lung cancer. Broader study findings: Tracking of tumor mutation counts was seen in expanded intratumoral alpha and beta TCR counts.

From the 5' RACE reads, TCRdb called clonotypes with MiXCR, one entry per CDR3 protein. The sample lists over 6,500 distinct CDR3 sequences, more than 10% occurring once. The CDR3 length is 15 residues. Looked up from germline, CDR1 is SEHNR and CDR2 is FQNEAQ (reference sequence). J was trimmed by 5 bases and V by 5 bases; bases with no gene match: 10. Specified time point: sample taken at primary tumor resection. A word on this clonotype: The antigen is not known.

The source is a male donor with early-stage non-small cell lung cancer. The chain uses TRBV7-9 and TRBJ2-7; 9 nucleotides line up with TRBD1. Sequencing used lung tumor tissue, obtained at surgery. CDR3 sequence: CASSPPGQGLNEQYF. In nucleotides, the CDR3 is TGTGCCAGCAGCCCGCCGGGACAGGGTTTGAACGAGCAGTACTTC. Variable domain in full (rest from reference TRBV7-9 and TRBJ2-7): DTGVSQNPRHKITKRGQNVTFRCDPISEHNRLYWYRQTLGQGPEFLTYFQNEAQLEKSRLLSDRFSAERPKGSFSTLEIQRTEQGDSAMYLCASSPPGQGLNEQYFGPGTRLTVT.